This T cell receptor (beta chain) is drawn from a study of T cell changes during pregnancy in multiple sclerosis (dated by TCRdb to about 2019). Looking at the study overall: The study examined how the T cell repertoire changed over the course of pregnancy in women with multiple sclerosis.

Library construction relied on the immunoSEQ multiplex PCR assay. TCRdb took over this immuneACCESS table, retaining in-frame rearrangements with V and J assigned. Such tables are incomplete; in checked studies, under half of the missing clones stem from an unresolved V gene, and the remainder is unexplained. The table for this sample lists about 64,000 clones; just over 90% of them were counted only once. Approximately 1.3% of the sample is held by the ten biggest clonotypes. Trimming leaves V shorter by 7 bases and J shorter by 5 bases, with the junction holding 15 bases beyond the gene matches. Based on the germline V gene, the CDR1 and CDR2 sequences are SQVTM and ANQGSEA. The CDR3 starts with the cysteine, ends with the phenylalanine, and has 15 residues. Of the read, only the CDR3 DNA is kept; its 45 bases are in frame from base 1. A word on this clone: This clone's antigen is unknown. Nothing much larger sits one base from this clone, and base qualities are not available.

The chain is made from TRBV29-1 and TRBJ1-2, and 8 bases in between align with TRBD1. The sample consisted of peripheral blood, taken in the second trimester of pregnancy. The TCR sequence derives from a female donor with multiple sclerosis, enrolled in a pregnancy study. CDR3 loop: CSGLGTGGYPYGYTF. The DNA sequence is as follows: TGCAGCGGATTAGGGACAGGCGGTTACCCTTATGGCTACACCTTC.